One T cell receptor (beta chain) is described in this entry. The table came from immunoSEQ multiplex PCR; TCRdb's copy has only in-frame clones and leaves some out. The table has 150,000 to 200,000 clones, roughly 90% seen once. The source of the sample is a study of blood T cell repertoires in COVID-19. CDR1 is LNHDA, CDR2 SQIVND, per germline (reference sequence). The CDR3 spans 12 residues. V lost 7 bases and J 4 bases, leaving 10 bases between the germline ends. The sequence was obtained from a human donor with acute COVID-19. The donor label of this sample is uncertain. The rearrangement joins TRBV19 to TRBJ1-2, with D possibly TRBD1 on 6 matching bases. The specimen was PBMCs or T cells enriched from blood (not recorded which). This CDR3 is CASMGAGYGYTF. The CDR3 nucleotides are TGTGCCAGTATGGGGGCCGGCTATGGCTACACCTTC.